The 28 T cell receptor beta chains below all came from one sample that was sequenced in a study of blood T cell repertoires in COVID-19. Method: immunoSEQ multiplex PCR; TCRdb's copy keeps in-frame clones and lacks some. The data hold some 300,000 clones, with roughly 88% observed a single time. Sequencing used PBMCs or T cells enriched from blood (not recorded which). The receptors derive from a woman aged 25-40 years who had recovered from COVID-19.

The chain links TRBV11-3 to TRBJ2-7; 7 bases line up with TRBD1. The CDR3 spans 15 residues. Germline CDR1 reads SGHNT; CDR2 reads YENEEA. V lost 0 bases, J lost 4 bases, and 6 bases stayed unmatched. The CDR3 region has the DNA TGTGCCAGCAGCTTAGATGGAGCAGGGGGTTACGAGCAGTACTTC. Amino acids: CASSLDGAGGYEQYF.

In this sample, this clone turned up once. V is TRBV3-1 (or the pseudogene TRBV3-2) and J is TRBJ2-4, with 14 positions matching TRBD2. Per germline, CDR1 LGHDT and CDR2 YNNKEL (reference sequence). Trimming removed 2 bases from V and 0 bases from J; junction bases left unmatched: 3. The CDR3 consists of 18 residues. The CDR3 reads CASSQRLAGGAAKNIQYF. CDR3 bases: TGTGCCAGCAGCCAACGACTAGCGGGGGGGGCAGCCAAAAACATTCAGTACTTC.

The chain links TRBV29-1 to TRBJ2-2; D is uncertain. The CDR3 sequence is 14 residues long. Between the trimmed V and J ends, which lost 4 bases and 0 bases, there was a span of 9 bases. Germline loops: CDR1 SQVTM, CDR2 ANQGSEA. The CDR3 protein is CSVGSQANTGELFF. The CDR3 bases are TGCAGCGTTGGAAGTCAGGCGAACACCGGGGAGCTGTTTTTT.

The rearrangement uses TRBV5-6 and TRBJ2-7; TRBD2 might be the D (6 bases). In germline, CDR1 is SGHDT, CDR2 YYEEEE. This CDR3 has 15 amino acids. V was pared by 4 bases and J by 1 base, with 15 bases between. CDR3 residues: CASSPGWGGSYEQYF. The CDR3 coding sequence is TGTGCCAGCAGCCCGGGCTGGGGAGGATCCTACGAGCAGTACTTC.

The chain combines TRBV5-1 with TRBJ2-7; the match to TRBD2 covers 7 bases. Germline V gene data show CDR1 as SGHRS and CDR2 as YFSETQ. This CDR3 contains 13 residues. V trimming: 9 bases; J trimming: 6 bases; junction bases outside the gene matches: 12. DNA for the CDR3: TGCGCCACCCGGGGGAGGGATTCGGGCGAGCAGTACTTC. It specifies CATRGRDSGEQYF.

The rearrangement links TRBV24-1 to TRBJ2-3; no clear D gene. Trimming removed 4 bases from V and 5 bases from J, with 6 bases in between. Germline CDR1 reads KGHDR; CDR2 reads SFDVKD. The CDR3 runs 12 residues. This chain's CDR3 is CATSDSLDTQYF. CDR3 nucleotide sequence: TGTGCCACCAGTGACTCCTTAGATACGCAGTATTTT.

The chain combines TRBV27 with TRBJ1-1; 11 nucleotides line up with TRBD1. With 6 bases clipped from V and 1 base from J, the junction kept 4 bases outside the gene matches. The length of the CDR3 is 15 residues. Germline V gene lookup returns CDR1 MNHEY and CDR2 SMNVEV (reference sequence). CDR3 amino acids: CASSYGQGANTEAFF. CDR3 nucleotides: TGTGCCAGCAGCTACGGACAGGGGGCGAACACTGAAGCTTTCTTT.

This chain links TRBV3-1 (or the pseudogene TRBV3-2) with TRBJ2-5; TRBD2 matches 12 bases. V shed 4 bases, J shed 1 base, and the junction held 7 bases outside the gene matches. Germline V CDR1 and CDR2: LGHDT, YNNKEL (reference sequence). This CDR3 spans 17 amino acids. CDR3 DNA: TGTGCCAGCAGCCTCATCGGGACTAGCGGGTGCCAAGAGACCCAGTACTTC. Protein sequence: CASSLIGTSGCQETQYF.

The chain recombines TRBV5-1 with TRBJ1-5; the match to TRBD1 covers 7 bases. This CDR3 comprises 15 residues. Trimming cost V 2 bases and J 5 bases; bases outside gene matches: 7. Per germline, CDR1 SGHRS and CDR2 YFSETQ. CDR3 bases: TGCGCCAGCAGCTTCCGGGACAGCTTTCATCAGCCCCAGCATTTT. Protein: CASSFRDSFHQPQHF. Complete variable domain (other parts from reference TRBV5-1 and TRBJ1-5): KAGVTQTPRYLIKTRGQQVTLSCSPISGHRSVSWYQQTPGQGLQFLFEYFSETQRNKGNFPGRFSGRQFSNSRSEMNVSTLELGDSALYLCASSFRDSFHQPQHFGDGTRLSIL.

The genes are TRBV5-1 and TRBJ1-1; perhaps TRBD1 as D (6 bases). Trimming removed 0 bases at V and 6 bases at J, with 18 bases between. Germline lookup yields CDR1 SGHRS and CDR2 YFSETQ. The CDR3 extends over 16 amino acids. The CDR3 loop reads CASSLDGKLRTAEAFF. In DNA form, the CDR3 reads TGCGCCAGCAGCTTGGATGGGAAACTTAGGACAGCTGAAGCTTTCTTT.

For the CDR3, the DNA is TGTGCCAGCAGTCATCTAAAGCGGAAGGGTTTCGAGCAGTACTTC. This sequence encodes CASSHLKRKGFEQYF. V gene TRBV28 combines with J gene TRBJ2-7, with D possibly matching TRBD2 (5 bases). CDR3 length equals 15 residues. V was cut by 5 bases and J by 6 bases, with 20 bases left in between. Germline-derived CDR1 and CDR2 are MDHEN and SYDVKM.

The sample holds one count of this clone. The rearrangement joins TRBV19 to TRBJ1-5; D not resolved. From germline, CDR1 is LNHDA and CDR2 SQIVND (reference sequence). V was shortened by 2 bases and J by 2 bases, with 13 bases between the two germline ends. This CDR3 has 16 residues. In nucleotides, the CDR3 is TGTGCCAGTAGTATACCACCCGACTGGGGCAATCAGCCCCAGCATTTT. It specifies CASSIPPDWGNQPQHF.

The CDR3 DNA follows: TGTGCCAGCAGCCCGAGCGGGCTAGCGGGGGGGTTGAATGAGCAGTTCTTC. This gives the protein CASSPSGLAGGLNEQFF. The chain couples TRBV7-3 to TRBJ2-1; TRBD2 aligns across 12 bases. The CDR3 has 17 amino acids. Germline V CDR1 and CDR2: SGHTA, FQGTGA. The ends lost 5 bases at V and 7 bases at J; junction bases unmatched: 12.

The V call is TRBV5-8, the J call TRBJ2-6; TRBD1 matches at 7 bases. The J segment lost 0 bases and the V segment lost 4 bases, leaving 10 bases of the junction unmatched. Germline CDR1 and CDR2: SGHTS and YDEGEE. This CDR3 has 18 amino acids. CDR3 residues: CASSRKQGVFSGANVLTF. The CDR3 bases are TGTGCCAGCAGCAGGAAGCAGGGGGTATTCTCTGGGGCCAACGTCCTGACTTTC.

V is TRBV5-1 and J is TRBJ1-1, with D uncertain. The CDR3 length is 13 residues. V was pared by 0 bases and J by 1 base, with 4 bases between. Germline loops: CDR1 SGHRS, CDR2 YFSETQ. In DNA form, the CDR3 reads TGCGCCAGCAGCTTGGAGCGGAACACTGAAGCTTTCTTT. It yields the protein CASSLERNTEAFF.

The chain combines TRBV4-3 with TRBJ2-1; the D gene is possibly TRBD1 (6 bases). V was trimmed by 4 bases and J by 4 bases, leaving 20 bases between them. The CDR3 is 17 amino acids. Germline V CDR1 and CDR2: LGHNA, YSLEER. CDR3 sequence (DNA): TGCGCCAGCAGCCCAGAAGGACCGGGACACCTATACAATGAGCAGTTCTTC. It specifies CASSPEGPGHLYNEQFF.

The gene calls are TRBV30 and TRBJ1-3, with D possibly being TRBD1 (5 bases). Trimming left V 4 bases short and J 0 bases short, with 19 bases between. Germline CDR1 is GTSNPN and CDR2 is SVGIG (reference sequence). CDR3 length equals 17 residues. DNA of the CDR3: TGTGCCTGGATCGGAAGACCAGGGCAGCACTCTGGAAACACCATATATTTT. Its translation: CAWIGRPGQHSGNTIYF.

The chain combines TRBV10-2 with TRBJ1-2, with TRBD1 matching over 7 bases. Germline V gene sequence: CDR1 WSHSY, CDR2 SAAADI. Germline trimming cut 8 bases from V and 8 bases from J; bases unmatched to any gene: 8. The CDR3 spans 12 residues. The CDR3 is CASSTGRFGYTF. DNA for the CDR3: TGCGCCAGCTCGACAGGGAGGTTCGGCTACACCTTC.

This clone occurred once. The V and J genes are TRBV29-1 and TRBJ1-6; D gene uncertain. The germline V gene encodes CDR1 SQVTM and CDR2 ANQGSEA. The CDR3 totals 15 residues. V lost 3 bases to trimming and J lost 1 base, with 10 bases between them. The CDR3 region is CSVDGERSYNSPLHF. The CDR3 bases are TGCAGCGTTGATGGGGAGAGGTCCTATAATTCACCCCTCCACTTT.

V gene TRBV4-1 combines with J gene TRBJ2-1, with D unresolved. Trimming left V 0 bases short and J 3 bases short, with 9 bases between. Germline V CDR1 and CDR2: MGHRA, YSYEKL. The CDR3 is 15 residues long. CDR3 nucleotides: TGCGCCAGCAGCCAAGAGATGCGCGTCTACAATGAGCAGTTCTTC. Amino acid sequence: CASSQEMRVYNEQFF.

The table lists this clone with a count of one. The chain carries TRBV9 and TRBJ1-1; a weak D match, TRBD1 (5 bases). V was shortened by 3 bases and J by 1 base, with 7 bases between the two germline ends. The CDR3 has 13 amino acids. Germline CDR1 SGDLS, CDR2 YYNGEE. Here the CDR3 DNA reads TGTGCCAGCAGCGCCGGACAGAACACTGAAGCTTTCTTT. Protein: CASSAGQNTEAFF.

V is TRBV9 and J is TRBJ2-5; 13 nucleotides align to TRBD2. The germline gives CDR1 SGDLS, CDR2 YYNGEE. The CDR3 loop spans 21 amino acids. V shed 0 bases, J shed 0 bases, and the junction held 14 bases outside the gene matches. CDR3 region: CASSVGGWTSGGGFDQETQYF. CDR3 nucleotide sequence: TGTGCCAGCAGCGTAGGAGGGTGGACTAGCGGGGGTGGGTTCGACCAAGAGACCCAGTACTTC.

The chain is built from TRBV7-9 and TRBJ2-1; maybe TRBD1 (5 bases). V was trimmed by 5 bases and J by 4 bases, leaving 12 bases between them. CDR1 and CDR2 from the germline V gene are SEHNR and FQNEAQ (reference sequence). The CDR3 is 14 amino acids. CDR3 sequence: CASSPPDTYNEQFF. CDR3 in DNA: TGTGCCAGCAGCCCCCCGGACACGTACAATGAGCAGTTCTTC.

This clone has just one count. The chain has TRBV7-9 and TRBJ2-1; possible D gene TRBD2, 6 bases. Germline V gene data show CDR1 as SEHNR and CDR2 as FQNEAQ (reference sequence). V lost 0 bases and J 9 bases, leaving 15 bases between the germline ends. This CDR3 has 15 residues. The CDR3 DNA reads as TGTGCCAGCAGCTTAGCGCGGAGGGTTGTCGCTGAGCAGTTCTTC. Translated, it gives CASSLARRVVAEQFF. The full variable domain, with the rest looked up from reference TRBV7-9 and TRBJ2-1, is DTGVSQNPRHKITKRGQNVTFRCDPISEHNRLYWYRQTLGQGPEFLTYFQNEAQLEKSRLLSDRFSAERPKGSFSTLEIQRTEQGDSAMYLCASSLARRVVAEQFFGPGTRLTVL.

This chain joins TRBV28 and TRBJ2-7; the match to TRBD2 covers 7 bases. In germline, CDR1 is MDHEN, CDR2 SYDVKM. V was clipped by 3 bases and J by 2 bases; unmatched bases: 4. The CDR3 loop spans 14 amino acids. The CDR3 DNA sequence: TGTGCCAGCAGTTTCGGGCTAGCGGCCTACGAGCAGTACTTC. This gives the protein CASSFGLAAYEQYF.

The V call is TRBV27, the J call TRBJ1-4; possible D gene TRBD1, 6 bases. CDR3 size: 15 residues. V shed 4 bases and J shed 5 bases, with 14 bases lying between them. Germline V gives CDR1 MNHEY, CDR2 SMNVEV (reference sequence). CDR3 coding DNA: TGTGCCAGCAGTTCCTTAGGACAGCAAAATGAAAAACTGTTTTTT. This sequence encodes CASSSLGQQNEKLFF.

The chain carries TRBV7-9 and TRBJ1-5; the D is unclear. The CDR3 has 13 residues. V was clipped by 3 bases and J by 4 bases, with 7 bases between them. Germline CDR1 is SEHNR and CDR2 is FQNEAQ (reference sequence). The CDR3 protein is CASSFSTNQPQHF. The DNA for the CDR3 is TGTGCCAGCAGCTTTTCCACAAATCAGCCCCAGCATTTT. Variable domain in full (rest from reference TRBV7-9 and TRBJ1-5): DTGVSQNPRHKITKRGQNVTFRCDPISEHNRLYWYRQTLGQGPEFLTYFQNEAQLEKSRLLSDRFSAERPKGSFSTLEIQRTEQGDSAMYLCASSFSTNQPQHFGDGTRLSIL.

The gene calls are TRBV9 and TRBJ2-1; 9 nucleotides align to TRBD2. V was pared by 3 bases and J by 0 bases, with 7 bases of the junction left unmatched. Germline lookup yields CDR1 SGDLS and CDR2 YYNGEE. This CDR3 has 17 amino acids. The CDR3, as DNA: TGTGCCAGCAGCGGAGAGCGGGGGGCCCCCTCCTACAATGAGCAGTTCTTC. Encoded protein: CASSGERGAPSYNEQFF.